Presented here are 29 T cell receptor beta chains from one specimen sequenced in a study of neurological immune-mediated disorders. TCRdb recomputed calls from the 5' RACE reads with MiXCR, one row per CDR3 protein. The sample contains about 27,000 distinct CDR3 sequences, under 25% of which appear only once. Sequencing was carried out using PBMCs. These receptors were collected from a woman in her sixties or seventies in good health.

The chain has TRBV12-3 or TRBV12-4 and TRBJ2-2, with a possible D match to TRBD2 (6 bases). Trimming stripped 9 bases from V and 2 bases from J, with 19 bases between. CDR3 size: 16 residues. The CDR3 nucleotides are TGTGCCAGAAGTCCCGGGGGAGCCGTTAACACCGGGGAGCTGTTTTTT. The encoded protein is CARSPGGAVNTGELFF.

Only a few counts were recorded for this clonotype. This chain joins TRBV6-4 and TRBJ1-2; D is uncertain. Germline V CDR1 and CDR2: MRHNA, SNTAGT. The CDR3 is made up of 15 amino acids. V lost 6 bases and J lost 4, with 18 bases in between. The CDR3 reads CASSEQASPSYGYTF. The CDR3 DNA is TGTGCCAGCAGCGAACAAGCAAGTCCAAGCTATGGCTACACCTTC.

This clonotype was seen repeatedly, ten times or more. This chain joins TRBV20-1 and TRBJ1-3; 8 nucleotides match TRBD1. This CDR3 contains 14 residues. CDR1 DFQATT and CDR2 SNEGSKA come from the germline V gene (reference sequence). V trimming: 5 bases; J trimming: 1 base; junction bases outside the gene matches: 4. CDR3 nucleotides: TGCAGTGCTCTGACAGGGGCGTCTGGAAACACCATATATTTT. The encoded protein is CSALTGASGNTIYF.

This clonotype has ten or more counts. The chain carries TRBV5-1 and TRBJ2-2, with D possibly matching TRBD1 (5 bases). V lost 1 base, J lost 3 bases, and 13 bases lay in between. Germline values: CDR1 SGHRS, CDR2 YFSETQ. This CDR3 has 16 residues. The CDR3 reads CASSLQGTSDTGELFF. The CDR3 nucleotides read TGCGCCAGCAGCTTGCAGGGCACCTCTGACACCGGGGAGCTGTTTTTT.

The table lists this clonotype with a few counts. This chain's CDR3 is CATKMGTTEAFF. The CDR3 DNA follows: TGTGCCACTAAAATGGGGACTACTGAAGCTTTCTTT. The chain carries TRBV19 and TRBJ1-1; a possible D gene is TRBD1 (5 bases). This CDR3 contains 12 residues. Germline-derived CDR1 and CDR2 are LNHDA and SQIVND (reference sequence). Deletions cut 10 bases from V and 5 bases from J, with 14 bases between.

The table lists this clonotype with many counts. This chain connects TRBV18 to TRBJ1-2; D gene uncertain. Germline CDR1 and CDR2: KGHSH and LQKENI. The CDR3 has 12 amino acids. Deletions cut 3 bases from V and 5 bases from J, with 7 bases between. CDR3 nucleotide sequence: TGTGCCAGCTCACCGGCTCTTTATGGCTACACCTTC. Amino acids: CASSPALYGYTF. Complete variable domain (other parts from reference TRBV18 and TRBJ1-2): NAGVMQNPRHLVRRRGQEARLRCSPMKGHSHVYWYRQLPEEGLKFMVYLQKENIIDESGMPKERFSAEFPKEGPSILRIQQVVRGDSAAYFCASSPALYGYTFGSGTRLTVV.

This clonotype was seen repeatedly, ten times or more. V gene TRBV5-5 combines with J gene TRBJ1-2; D remains ambiguous. The CDR3 covers 13 residues. Germline CDR1 and CDR2: SGHKS and YYEKEE (reference sequence). V was clipped by 0 bases and J by 4 bases, with 7 bases between them. In nucleotides, the CDR3 is TGTGCCAGCAGCTTGGACGGGTCCTATGGCTACACCTTC. It yields the protein CASSLDGSYGYTF.

This chain uses TRBV10-3 with TRBJ2-1; D ambiguous. V lost 8 bases and J 2 bases, leaving 4 bases between the germline ends. The CDR3 has 11 residues. Germline loops: CDR1 ENHRY, CDR2 SYGVKD. The DNA of the CDR3 is TGTGCCATCGGGGCCTACAATGAGCAGTTCTTC. Translated: CAIGAYNEQFF.

This clonotype was seen repeatedly, ten times or more. The chain has TRBV5-4 and TRBJ1-4; a possible D gene is TRBD1 (6 bases). The germline gives CDR1 SGHNT, CDR2 YYREEE (reference sequence). Trimming shortened V by 3 bases and J by 0 bases, and 12 bases separated the two germline ends. This CDR3 comprises 16 residues. The CDR3 DNA reads as TGTGCCAGCAGCTCCGGACAGCCCTCAACTAATGAAAAACTGTTTTTT. Translated, it gives CASSSGQPSTNEKLFF.

This clonotype was counted ten times or more. The chain joins TRBV28 to TRBJ2-7; a weak D match, TRBD2 (6 bases). Trimming stripped 5 bases from V and 1 base from J, with 15 bases between. The CDR3 loop spans 15 amino acids. The germline gives CDR1 MDHEN, CDR2 SYDVKM. CDR3 sequence: CASSGSGFLSYEQYF. Written as DNA, the CDR3 is TGTGCCAGCAGTGGGAGCGGGTTCCTTTCCTACGAGCAGTACTTC. Looking up the rest from reference TRBV28 and TRBJ2-7 gives the full variable domain: DVKVTQSSRYLVKRTGEKVFLECVQDMDHENMFWYRQDPGLGLRLIYFSYDVKMKEKGDIPEGYSVSREKKERFSLILESASTNQTSMYLCASSGSGFLSYEQYFGPGTRLTVT.

Ten or more counts support this clonotype. The chain links TRBV7-9 to TRBJ2-5, with a possible D match to TRBD2 (6 bases). Deletions cut 2 bases from V and 4 bases from J, with 17 bases between. The CDR3 has 16 residues. Germline CDR1 SEHNR, CDR2 FQNEAQ (reference sequence). The CDR3 sequence: CASSLPRELVGETQYF. In DNA, the CDR3 is TGTGCCAGCAGCTTACCTCGGGAGCTAGTAGGAGAGACCCAGTACTTC.

Ten or more counts support this clonotype. The chain carries TRBV27 and TRBJ2-4; no clear D gene. V shed 3 bases and J shed 1 base, with 7 bases lying between them. Germline V gene lookup returns CDR1 MNHEY and CDR2 SMNVEV (reference sequence). The CDR3 consists of 14 residues. The CDR3 DNA reads TGTGCCAGCAGTTTCCAAAAGGCCAAAAACATTCAGTACTTC. Protein: CASSFQKAKNIQYF.

Ten or more counts support this clonotype. This chain connects TRBV5-1 to TRBJ1-4; tentatively, D is TRBD1 (5 bases). The V gene's germline CDR1 is SGHRS and CDR2 YFSETQ. The CDR3 consists of 16 residues. Deletions cut 0 bases from V and 6 bases from J, with 15 bases between. CDR3 region: CASSLAGGTYDEKLFF. The CDR3 DNA reads as TGCGCCAGCAGCTTGGCCGGGGGAACATATGATGAAAAACTGTTTTTT.

The J gene is TRBJ2-3, the V gene TRBV5-1; 14 bases line up with TRBD2. Germline CDR1 reads SGHRS; CDR2 reads YFSETQ. J gave up 0 bases and V 3 bases, and 3 bases lay outside the gene matches. The CDR3 is 17 amino acids. The CDR3 is CASSSGLAGASTDTQYF. DNA for the CDR3: TGCGCCAGCAGCTCGGGACTAGCGGGAGCTAGCACAGATACGCAGTATTTT. Together with reference TRBV5-1 and TRBJ2-3, the CDR3 gives the full variable domain: KAGVTQTPRYLIKTRGQQVTLSCSPISGHRSVSWYQQTPGQGLQFLFEYFSETQRNKGNFPGRFSGRQFSNSRSEMNVSTLELGDSALYLCASSSGLAGASTDTQYFGPGTRLTVL.

This clonotype showed up many times. This chain links TRBV15 with TRBJ2-3; 8 positions match TRBD2. V was pared by 1 base and J by 4 bases, with 19 bases of the junction left unmatched. The CDR3 is 20 amino acids. Per the germline V gene, CDR1 is LNHNV and CDR2 is YYDKDF (reference sequence). The CDR3 sequence: CATSRGRPGGLASTPDTQYF. As DNA, the CDR3 is TGTGCCACCAGCAGAGGTCGACCGGGAGGGCTCGCGAGCACCCCAGATACGCAGTATTTT.

This clonotype was seen many times. The V and J genes are TRBV7-2 and TRBJ1-5; no clear D gene. CDR1 SGHTA and CDR2 FQGNSA come from the germline V gene. This CDR3 is built from 15 residues. V was clipped by 0 bases and J by 6 bases, with 12 bases between them. CDR3 in amino acids: CASSLARGRAQPQHF. The CDR3 coding sequence is TGTGCCAGCAGCTTAGCGAGAGGAAGGGCTCAGCCCCAGCATTTT. The entire variable domain, with the rest obtained from reference TRBV7-2 and TRBJ1-5, is as follows: GAGVSQSPSNKVTEKGKDVELRCDPISGHTALYWYRQSLGQGLEFLIYFQGNSAPDKSGLPSDRFSAERTGGSVSTLTIQRTQQEDSAVYLCASSLARGRAQPQHFGDGTRLSIL.

This clonotype was recorded many times. The V and J genes are TRBV5-1 and TRBJ1-1; D gene uncertain. The CDR3 extends over 13 amino acids. Germline loops: CDR1 SGHRS, CDR2 YFSETQ. Trimming stripped 0 bases from V and 0 bases from J, with 3 bases between. The CDR3 here is CASSLGVNTEAFF. CDR3 DNA: TGCGCCAGCAGCTTGGGGGTGAACACTGAAGCTTTCTTT.

This clonotype was counted at least ten times. CDR3 residues: CASTLGGGAGNIQYF. Written as DNA, the CDR3 is TGTGCCAGCACCCTGGGGGGGGGCGCAGGCAACATTCAGTACTTC. This chain links TRBV7-2 with TRBJ2-4; D may be TRBD2 (7 bases). CDR1 is SGHTA and CDR2 is FQGNSA in the germline V gene. This CDR3 is built from 15 residues. Trimming took off 7 bases at V and 7 bases at J, with 20 bases between the two ends.

This clonotype was detected many times. This chain joins TRBV7-9 and TRBJ1-2, with D possibly being TRBD1 (5 bases). CDR3 size: 14 residues. CDR1 is SEHNR and CDR2 is FQNEAQ in the germline V gene (reference sequence). Deletions cut 2 bases from V and 0 bases from J, with 7 bases between. The CDR3 bases are TGTGCCAGCAGCTTACAGGGTTCTAACTATGGCTACACCTTC. Residues: CASSLQGSNYGYTF.

The J gene is TRBJ1-3, the V gene TRBV30; D is possibly TRBD1 (5 bases). Germline CDR1 GTSNPN, CDR2 SVGIG (reference sequence). V shed 5 bases and J shed 3 bases, with 11 bases lying between them. This CDR3 is 13 amino acids long. CDR3 protein: CAWGRGVGNTIYF. The DNA of the CDR3 is TGTGCCTGGGGAAGGGGTGTTGGAAACACCATATATTTT.

This clonotype was seen at least ten times. The chain combines TRBV9 with TRBJ1-2; 7 bases agree with TRBD1. Germline trimming cut 5 bases from V and 3 bases from J; bases unmatched to any gene: 13. The germline CDR1 and CDR2 sequences are SGDLS and YYNGEE. CDR3 size: 16 residues. DNA for the CDR3: TGTGCCAGCAGACCCGGCGGGGGCAGGGGGGACTATGGCTACACCTTC. This gives the protein CASRPGGGRGDYGYTF.

This clonotype was counted at least ten times. V usage is TRBV29-1 and J usage is TRBJ2-3, with 8 bases aligning to TRBD2. Losses at the gene ends were 5 bases for V and 4 bases for J; bases not matched to a gene: 2. CDR1 and CDR2 (germline): SQVTM, ANQGSEA. CDR3 length: 12 amino acids. CDR3 protein: CSVRGGSDTQYF. The CDR3 DNA reads TGCAGCGTTCGGGGGGGATCAGATACGCAGTATTTT.

This clonotype was seen many times. The chain couples TRBV5-6 to TRBJ2-3; no reliable D call. Germline V CDR1 and CDR2: SGHDT, YYEEEE. This CDR3 has 16 residues. The germline V and J ends were trimmed by 1 base and 2 bases, with 14 bases remaining between them. CDR3 bases: TGTGCCAGCAGCTTGTACTCCAGCCAGCCCACAGATACGCAGTATTTT. This sequence encodes CASSLYSSQPTDTQYF.

This clonotype was observed many times. J is TRBJ2-2 and V is TRBV5-1, with TRBD1 matching over 7 bases. J was trimmed by 0 bases and V by 5 bases; bases with no gene match: 4. Germline V gene data show CDR1 as SGHRS and CDR2 as YFSETQ. The CDR3 has 15 residues. The CDR3 DNA sequence: TGCGCCAGCAGTCTACAGGGGACGAACACCGGGGAGCTGTTTTTT. Residues: CASSLQGTNTGELFF.

As to this clonotype: A much larger clone differs by one base, so this may be a read error. The chain recombines TRBV20-1 with TRBJ2-2; D is perhaps TRBD1 (6 bases). This CDR3 is built from 16 residues. The germline V gene has CDR1 DFQATT and CDR2 SNEGSKA (reference sequence). CDR3 protein: CSARDFGTTNTGEQFF. In DNA form, the CDR3 reads TGCAGTGCTAGAGATTTTGGGACAACGAACACCGGGGAGCAGTTTTTT.

In this sample, this clonotype turned up many times. This rearrangement joins TRBV2 to TRBJ1-3, with D unresolved. Germline V gene sequence: CDR1 SNHLY, CDR2 FYNNEI. Deletions cut 7 bases from V and 0 bases from J, with 7 bases between. The CDR3 has 13 amino acids. The CDR3 sequence: CASIQDSGNTIYF. The CDR3 DNA is TGTGCCAGCATTCAGGACTCTGGAAACACCATATATTTT.

This clonotype was counted ten times or more. The chain joins TRBV5-5 to TRBJ2-5; D is undetermined. CDR3 length: 14 residues. Trimming removed 1 base from V and 2 bases from J, with 9 bases in between. In germline, CDR1 is SGHKS, CDR2 YYEKEE (reference sequence). The DNA for the CDR3 is TGTGCCAGCAGCTTGTCGCCCCTGCAAGAGACCCAGTACTTC. This gives the protein CASSLSPLQETQYF.

Ten or more counts support this clonotype. The rearrangement joins TRBV20-1 to TRBJ1-5; D remains unclear. The CDR3 consists of 16 residues. V was trimmed by 6 bases and J by 0 bases, leaving 18 bases between them. Germline V lookup: CDR1 DFQATT, CDR2 SNEGSKA (reference sequence). CDR3 region: CSAPNHGEYSNQPQHF. DNA for the CDR3: TGCAGTGCCCCGAACCACGGGGAATATAGCAATCAGCCCCAGCATTTT.

There are many counts of this clonotype. The chain carries TRBV2 and TRBJ2-7, with unresolved D. The CDR3 runs 13 residues. Germline V gene sequence: CDR1 SNHLY, CDR2 FYNNEI. The ends were cut back, 7 bases at V and 3 bases at J, with 13 bases in the middle. CDR3 amino acids: CASMAETYYEQYF. The CDR3 nucleotides read TGTGCCAGCATGGCGGAGACTTACTACGAGCAGTACTTC.